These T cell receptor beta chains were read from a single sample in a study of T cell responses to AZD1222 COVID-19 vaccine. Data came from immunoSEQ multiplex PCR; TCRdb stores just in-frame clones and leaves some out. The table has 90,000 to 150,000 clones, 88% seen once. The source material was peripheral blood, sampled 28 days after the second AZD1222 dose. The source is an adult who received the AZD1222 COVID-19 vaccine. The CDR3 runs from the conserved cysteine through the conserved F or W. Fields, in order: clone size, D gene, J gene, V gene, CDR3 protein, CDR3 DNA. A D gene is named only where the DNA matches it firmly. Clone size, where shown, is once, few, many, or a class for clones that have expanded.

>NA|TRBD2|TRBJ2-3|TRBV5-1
CASASGRGADTQYF
TGCGCCAGCGCTAGCGGGAGGGGCGCAGATACGCAGTATTTT
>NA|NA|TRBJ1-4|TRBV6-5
CASSYGRKLFF
TGTGCCAGCAGTTACGGTAGAAAACTGTTTTTT
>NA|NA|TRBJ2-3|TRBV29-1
CSVEDGLPTQYF
TGCAGCGTTGAAGACGGCCTACCAACGCAGTATTTT
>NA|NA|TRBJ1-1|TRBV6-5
CASSTPLDEAFF
TGTGCCAGCAGTACCCCTTTAGATGAAGCTTTCTTT
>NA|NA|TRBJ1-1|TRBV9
CASSASRGQNTEAFF
TGTGCCAGCAGCGCGTCAAGGGGACAGAACACTGAAGCTTTCTTT
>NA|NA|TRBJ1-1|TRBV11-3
CASSLGGGDTEAFF
TGTGCCAGCAGCTTAGGTGGAGGGGACACTGAAGCTTTCTTT
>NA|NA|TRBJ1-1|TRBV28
CASSFPQGKTEAFF
TGTGCCAGCAGTTTCCCCCAGGGGAAGACTGAAGCTTTCTTT
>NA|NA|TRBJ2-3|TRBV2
CASRDEAADTQYF
TGTGCCAGCAGGGACGAGGCTGCAGATACGCAGTATTTT
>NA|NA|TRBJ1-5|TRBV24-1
CATSGQFGQPQHF
TGTGCCACCAGTGGGCAGTTCGGGCAGCCCCAGCATTTT
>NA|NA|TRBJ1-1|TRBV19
CASSIRGNTEAFF
TGTGCCAGTAGTATTAGAGGGAACACTGAAGCTTTCTTT
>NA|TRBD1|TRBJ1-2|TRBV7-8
CASSLVRTGSLGYTF
TGTGCCAGCAGCTTAGTCCGGACAGGAAGCCTGGGCTACACCTTC
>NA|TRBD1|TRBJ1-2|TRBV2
CASRGQPYGYTF
TGTGCCAGCAGGGGACAGCCCTATGGCTACACCTTC
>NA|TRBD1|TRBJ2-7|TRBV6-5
CASRQGQVGEQYF
TGTGCCAGCAGGCAGGGACAGGTCGGCGAGCAGTACTTC
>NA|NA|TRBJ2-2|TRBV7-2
CASSLLARRVNTGELFF
TGTGCCAGCAGCTTATTGGCCCGCAGGGTGAACACCGGGGAGCTGTTTTTT
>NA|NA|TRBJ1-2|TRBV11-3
CASSFHGVRDTGYTF
TGTGCCAGCAGCTTTCACGGGGTCCGGGACACCGGCTACACCTTC
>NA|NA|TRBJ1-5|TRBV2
CASSEGSSNQPQHF
TGTGCCAGCAGCGAGGGAAGTAGCAATCAGCCCCAGCATTTT
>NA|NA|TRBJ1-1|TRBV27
CASSFGHLNTEAFF
TGTGCCAGCAGTTTCGGACACCTCAACACTGAAGCTTTCTTT
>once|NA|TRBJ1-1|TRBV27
CASSLEGRTEAFF
TGTGCCAGCAGTTTAGAGGGGAGGACTGAAGCTTTCTTT